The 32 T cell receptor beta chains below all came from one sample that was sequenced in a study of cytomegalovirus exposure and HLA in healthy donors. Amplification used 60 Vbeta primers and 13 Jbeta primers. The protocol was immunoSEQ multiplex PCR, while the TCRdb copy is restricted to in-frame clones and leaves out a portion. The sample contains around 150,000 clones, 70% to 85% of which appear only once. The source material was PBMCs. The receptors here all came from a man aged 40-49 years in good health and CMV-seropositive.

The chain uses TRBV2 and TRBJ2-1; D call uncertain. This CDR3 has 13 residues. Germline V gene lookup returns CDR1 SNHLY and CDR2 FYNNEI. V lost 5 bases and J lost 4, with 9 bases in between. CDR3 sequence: CASSNGAYNEQFF. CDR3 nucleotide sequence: TGTGCCAGCAGTAACGGAGCTTACAATGAGCAGTTCTTC.

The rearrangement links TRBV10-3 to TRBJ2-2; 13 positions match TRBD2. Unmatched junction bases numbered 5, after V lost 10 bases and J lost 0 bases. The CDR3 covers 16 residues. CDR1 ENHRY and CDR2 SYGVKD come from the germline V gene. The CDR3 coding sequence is TGTGCCACCGAGACTAGCGGGAGGACGAACACCGGGGAGCTGTTTTTT. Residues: CATETSGRTNTGELFF.

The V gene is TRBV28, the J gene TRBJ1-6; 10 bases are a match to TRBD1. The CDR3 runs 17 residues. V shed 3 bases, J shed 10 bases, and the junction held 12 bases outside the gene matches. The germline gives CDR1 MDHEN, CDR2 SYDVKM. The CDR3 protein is CASSFSGQGGDESPLHF. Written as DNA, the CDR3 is TGTGCCAGCAGTTTCTCCGGACAGGGGGGGGACGAGTCACCCCTCCACTTT.

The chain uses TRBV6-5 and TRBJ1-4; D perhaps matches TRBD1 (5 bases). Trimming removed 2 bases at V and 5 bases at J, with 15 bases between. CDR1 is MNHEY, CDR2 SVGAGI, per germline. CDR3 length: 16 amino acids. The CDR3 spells CASSYDFGGKNEKLFF. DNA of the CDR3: TGTGCCAGCAGTTACGACTTTGGGGGGAAAAATGAAAAACTGTTTTTT.

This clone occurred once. CDR3: CASSVSGGSSNEQFF. CDR3 DNA: TGTGCCAGCAGCGTATCTGGCGGGAGTAGCAATGAGCAGTTCTTC. This chain joins TRBV9 and TRBJ2-1, with 7 bases aligning to TRBD2. The germline V gene has CDR1 SGDLS and CDR2 YYNGEE. The V segment lost 1 base and the J segment 6 bases; nucleotides outside the gene matches: 7. This CDR3 comprises 15 residues.

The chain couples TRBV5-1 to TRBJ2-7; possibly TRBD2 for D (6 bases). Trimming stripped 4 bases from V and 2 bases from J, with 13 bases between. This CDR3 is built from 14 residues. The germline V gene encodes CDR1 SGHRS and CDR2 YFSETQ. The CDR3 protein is CASSQRGGTYEQYF. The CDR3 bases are TGCGCCAGCAGCCAAAGGGGAGGAACCTACGAGCAGTACTTC.

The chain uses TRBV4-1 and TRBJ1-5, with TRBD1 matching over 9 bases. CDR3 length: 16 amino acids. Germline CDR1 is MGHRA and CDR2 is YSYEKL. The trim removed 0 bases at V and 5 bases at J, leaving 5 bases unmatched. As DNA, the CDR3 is TGCGCCAGCAGCCAAGATAGGGGACAGGGTTATCAGCCCCAGCATTTT. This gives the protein CASSQDRGQGYQPQHF.

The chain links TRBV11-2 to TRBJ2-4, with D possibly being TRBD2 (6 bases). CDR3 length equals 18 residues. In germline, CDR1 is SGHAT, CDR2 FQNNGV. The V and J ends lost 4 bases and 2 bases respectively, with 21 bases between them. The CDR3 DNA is TGTGCCAGCAGCTACCCCCGGGGAGGAACGGGAACCAAAAACATTCAGTACTTC. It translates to CASSYPRGGTGTKNIQYF.

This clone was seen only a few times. The CDR3 loop is CASSLVGTYSYEQYF. The CDR3 DNA reads as TGCGCCAGCAGCTTGGTTGGGACTTACTCCTACGAGCAGTACTTC. This sequence joins TRBV5-1 and TRBJ2-7; perhaps TRBD2 as D (6 bases). CDR1 SGHRS and CDR2 YFSETQ come from the germline V gene. V gave up 0 bases and J gave up 0 bases, with 10 bases separating them. This CDR3 contains 15 residues.

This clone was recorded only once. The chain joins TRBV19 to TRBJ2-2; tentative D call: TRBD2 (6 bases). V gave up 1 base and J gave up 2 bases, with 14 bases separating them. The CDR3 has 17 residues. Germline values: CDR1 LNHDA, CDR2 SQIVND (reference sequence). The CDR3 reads CASSIGKSSGNTGELFF. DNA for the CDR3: TGTGCCAGTAGTATAGGAAAGAGTAGCGGAAACACCGGGGAGCTGTTTTTT.

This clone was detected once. The DNA of the CDR3 is TGTGCCAGCTCGGCAAATCCGGGACAGGGGGGCTATGGCTACACCTTC. It encodes CASSANPGQGGYGYTF. This chain joins TRBV18 and TRBJ1-2; 11 bases fit TRBD1. The CDR3 runs 16 residues. CDR1 and CDR2 from the germline V gene are KGHSH and LQKENI. With 6 bases clipped from V and 4 bases from J, the junction kept 10 bases outside the gene matches.

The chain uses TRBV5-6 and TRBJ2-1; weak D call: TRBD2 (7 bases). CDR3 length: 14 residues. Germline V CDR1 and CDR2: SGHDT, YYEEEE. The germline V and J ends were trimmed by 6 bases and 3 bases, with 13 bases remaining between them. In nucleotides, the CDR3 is TGTGCCAGCAAAGGGGGGGGCAGCTACAATGAGCAGTTCTTC. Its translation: CASKGGGSYNEQFF.

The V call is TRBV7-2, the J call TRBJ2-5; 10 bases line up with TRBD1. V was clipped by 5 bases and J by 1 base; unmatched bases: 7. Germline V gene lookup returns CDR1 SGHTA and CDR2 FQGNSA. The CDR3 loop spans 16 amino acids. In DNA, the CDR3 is TGTGCCAGCAGCCTGACAGGGGGCGCGGGCCAAGAGACCCAGTACTTC. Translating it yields CASSLTGGAGQETQYF.

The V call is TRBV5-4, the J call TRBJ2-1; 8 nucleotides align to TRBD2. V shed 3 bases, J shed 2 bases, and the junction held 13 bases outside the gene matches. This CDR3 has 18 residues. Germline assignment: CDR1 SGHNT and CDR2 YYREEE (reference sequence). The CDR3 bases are TGTGCCAGCAGCTCCCCAGGAACCGGGACTAGGGCCTACAATGAGCAGTTCTTC. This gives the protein CASSSPGTGTRAYNEQFF. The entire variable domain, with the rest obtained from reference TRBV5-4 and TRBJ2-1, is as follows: ETGVTQSPTHLIKTRGQQVTLRCSSQSGHNTVSWYQQALGQGPQFIFQYYREEENGRGNFPPRFSGLQFPNYSSELNVNALELDDSALYLCASSSPGTGTRAYNEQFFGPGTRLTVL.

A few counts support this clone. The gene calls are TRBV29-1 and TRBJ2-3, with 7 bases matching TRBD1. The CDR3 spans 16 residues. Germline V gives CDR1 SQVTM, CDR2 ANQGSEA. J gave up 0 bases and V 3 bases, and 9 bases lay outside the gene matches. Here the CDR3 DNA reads TGCAGCGTTGACCTGAGAGGGGACAGTAGCACAGATACGCAGTATTTT. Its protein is CSVDLRGDSSTDTQYF.

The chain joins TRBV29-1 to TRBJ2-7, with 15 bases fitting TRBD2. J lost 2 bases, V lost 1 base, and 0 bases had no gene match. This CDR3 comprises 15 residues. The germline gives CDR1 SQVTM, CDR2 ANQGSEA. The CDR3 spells CSVEGTSGRAYEQYF. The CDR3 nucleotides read TGCAGCGTTGAAGGGACTAGCGGGAGGGCCTACGAGCAGTACTTC.

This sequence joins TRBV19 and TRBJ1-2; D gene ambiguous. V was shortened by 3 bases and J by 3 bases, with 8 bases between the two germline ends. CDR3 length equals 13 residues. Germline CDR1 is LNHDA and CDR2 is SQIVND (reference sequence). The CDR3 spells CASSISPYYGYTF. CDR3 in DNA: TGTGCCAGTAGTATCTCCCCCTACTATGGCTACACCTTC.

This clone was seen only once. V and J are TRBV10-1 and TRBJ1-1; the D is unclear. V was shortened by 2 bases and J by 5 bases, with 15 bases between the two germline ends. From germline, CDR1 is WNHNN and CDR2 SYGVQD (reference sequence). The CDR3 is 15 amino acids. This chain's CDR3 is CASSEKRFFLTEAFF. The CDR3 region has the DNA TGCGCCAGCAGTGAGAAACGGTTTTTTCTTACTGAAGCTTTCTTT.

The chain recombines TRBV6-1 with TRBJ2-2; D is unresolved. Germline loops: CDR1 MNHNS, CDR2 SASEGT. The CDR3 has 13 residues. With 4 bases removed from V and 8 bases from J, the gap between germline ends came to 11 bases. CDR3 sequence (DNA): TGTGCCAGCAGTGTTTTTTCTTTTGGGGAGCTGTTTTTT. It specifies CASSVFSFGELFF.

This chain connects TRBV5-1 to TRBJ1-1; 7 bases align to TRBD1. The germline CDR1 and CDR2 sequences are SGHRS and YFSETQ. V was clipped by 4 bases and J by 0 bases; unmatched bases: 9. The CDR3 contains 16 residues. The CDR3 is CASSAPGGSMNTEAFF. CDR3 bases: TGCGCCAGCAGCGCCCCAGGGGGGAGCATGAACACTGAAGCTTTCTTT.

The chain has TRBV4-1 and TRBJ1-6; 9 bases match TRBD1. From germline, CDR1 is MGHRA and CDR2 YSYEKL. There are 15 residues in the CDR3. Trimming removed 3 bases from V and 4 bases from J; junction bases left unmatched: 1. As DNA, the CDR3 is TGCGCCAGCAGCCAGGGACAGGGATATAATTCACCCCTCCACTTT. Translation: CASSQGQGYNSPLHF.

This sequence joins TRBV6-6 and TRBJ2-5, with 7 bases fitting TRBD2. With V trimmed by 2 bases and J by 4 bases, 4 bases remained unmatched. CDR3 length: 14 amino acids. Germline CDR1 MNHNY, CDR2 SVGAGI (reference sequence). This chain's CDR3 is CASSYGGGRETQYF. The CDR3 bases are TGTGCCAGCAGTTACGGGGGAGGGCGAGAGACCCAGTACTTC.

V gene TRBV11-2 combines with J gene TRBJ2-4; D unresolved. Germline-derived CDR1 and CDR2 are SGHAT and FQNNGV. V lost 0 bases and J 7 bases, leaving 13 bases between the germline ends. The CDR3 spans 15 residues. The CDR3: CASSLEGSRPNIQYF. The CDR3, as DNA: TGTGCCAGCAGCTTAGAAGGTAGCAGACCCAACATTCAGTACTTC.

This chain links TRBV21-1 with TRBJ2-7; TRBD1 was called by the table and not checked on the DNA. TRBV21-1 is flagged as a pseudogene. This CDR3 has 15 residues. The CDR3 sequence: CASSTTGENDYEQYF. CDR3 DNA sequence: TGTGCCAGCAGCACAACAGGGGAGAACGACTACGAGCAGTACTTC.

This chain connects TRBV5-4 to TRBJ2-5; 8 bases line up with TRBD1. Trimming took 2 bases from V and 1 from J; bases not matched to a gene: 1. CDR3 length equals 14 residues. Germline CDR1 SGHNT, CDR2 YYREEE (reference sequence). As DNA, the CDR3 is TGTGCCAGCAGCTTAGACAGGGGCCAAGAGACCCAGTACTTC. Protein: CASSLDRGQETQYF.

This CDR3 reads CASSWGLGGAWGYTF. CDR3 nucleotides: TGTGCCAGCAGCTGGGGCCTTGGGGGGGCTTGGGGCTACACCTTC. J is TRBJ1-2 and V is TRBV5-4; a possible D gene is TRBD1 (6 bases). Trimming took 3 bases from V and 8 from J, leaving 20 bases between them. The CDR3 is 15 amino acids. The germline V gene has CDR1 SGHNT and CDR2 YYREEE (reference sequence).

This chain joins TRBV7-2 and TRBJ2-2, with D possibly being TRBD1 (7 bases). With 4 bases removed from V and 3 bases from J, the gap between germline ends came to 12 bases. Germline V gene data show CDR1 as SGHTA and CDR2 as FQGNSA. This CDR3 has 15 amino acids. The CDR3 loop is CASSSRDRYTGELFF. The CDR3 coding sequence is TGTGCCAGCAGCTCGCGGGACAGATACACCGGGGAGCTGTTTTTT.

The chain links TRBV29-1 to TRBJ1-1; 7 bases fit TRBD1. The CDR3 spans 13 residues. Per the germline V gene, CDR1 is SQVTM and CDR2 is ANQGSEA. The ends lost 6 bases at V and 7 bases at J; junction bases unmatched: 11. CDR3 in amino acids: CSVSKTGKSEAFF. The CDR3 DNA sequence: TGCAGCGTCTCGAAGACAGGGAAGAGTGAAGCTTTCTTT.

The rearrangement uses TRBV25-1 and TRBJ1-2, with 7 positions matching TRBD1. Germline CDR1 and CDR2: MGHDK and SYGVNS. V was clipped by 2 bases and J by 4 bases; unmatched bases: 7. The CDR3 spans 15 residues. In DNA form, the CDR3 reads TGTGCCAGCAGTGAAGGGACAGACTACATCTATGGCTACACCTTC. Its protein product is CASSEGTDYIYGYTF.

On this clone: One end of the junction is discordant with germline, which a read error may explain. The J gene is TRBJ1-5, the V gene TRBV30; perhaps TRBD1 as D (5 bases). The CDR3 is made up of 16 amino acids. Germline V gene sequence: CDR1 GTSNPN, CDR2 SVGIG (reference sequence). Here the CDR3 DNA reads TGTGCCTGTTCTGAGGGACTTTTCTATAGCGATCAGCCCCAGCATTTT. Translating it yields CACSEGLFYSDQPQHF.

CDR3 sequence reads: CASSQEPTSEAYF. The CDR3 nucleotides are TGTGCCAGCAGCCAAGAGCCGACTAGCGAGGCGTACTTC. The rearrangement joins TRBV4-2 to TRBJ2-7, with 8 bases aligning to TRBD2. This CDR3 comprises 13 residues. Germline V gene lookup returns CDR1 LGHNA and CDR2 YNFKEQ. Trimming at V came to 0 bases and at J to 12 bases, leaving 7 bases not matched to a gene.

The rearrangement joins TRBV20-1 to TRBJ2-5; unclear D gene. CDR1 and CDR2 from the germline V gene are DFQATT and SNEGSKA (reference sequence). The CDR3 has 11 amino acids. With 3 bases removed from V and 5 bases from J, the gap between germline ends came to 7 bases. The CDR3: CSASRAETQYF. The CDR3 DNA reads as TGCAGTGCTAGTAGAGCCGAGACCCAGTACTTC.